These 22 T cell receptor beta chains were all obtained from the same sample, sequenced in a study of spatial heterogeneity in lung cancer. The time point here: sample taken at primary tumor resection. MiXCR, applied by TCRdb to the 5' RACE reads, yields one record per CDR3 protein. The repertoire holds tens of thousands of distinct CDR3 sequences, with about 8.5% as singletons. The source material was PBMCs, sampled at surgery. The source is a male donor with early-stage non-small cell lung cancer.

This clonotype showed up many times. This sequence joins TRBV4-3 and TRBJ2-7, with a tentative D call TRBD2 (5 bases). The germline V gene has CDR1 LGHNA and CDR2 YSLEER. CDR3 size: 14 residues. The V gene lost 0 bases and the J gene lost 6 bases, with 12 bases spanning the gap. CDR3 sequence (DNA): TGCGCCAGCAGCCAAGATGGACTGCGGACCGAGCAGTACTTC. This encodes CASSQDGLRTEQYF.

Regarding this clonotype: A read error may be the cause here, since a much bigger clone is one base away. The chain links TRBV24-1 to TRBJ2-3; D possibly matches TRBD1 or TRBD2 (5 bases each). The CDR3 is made up of 14 amino acids. In germline, CDR1 is KGHDR, CDR2 SFDVKD. Trimming pared 10 bases from V and 2 bases from J, leaving 15 bases between. CDR3 residues: CATGTPDITDTQYF. The CDR3 bases are TGTGCCACGGGGACCCCAGATATCACAGATACGCAGTATTTT.

This clonotype was counted ten times or more. The V call is TRBV7-9, the J call TRBJ1-2; possibly TRBD1 for D (6 bases). The CDR3 length is 11 residues. Germline CDR1 is SEHNR and CDR2 is FQNEAQ (reference sequence). V was pared by 4 bases and J by 9 bases, with 9 bases between. CDR3 in DNA: TGTGCCAGCAGCTCCACAGGGAGCTACACCTTC. Translated: CASSSTGSYTF.

V and J are TRBV19 and TRBJ2-7; D gene unclear. The CDR3 covers 13 residues. Germline values: CDR1 LNHDA, CDR2 SQIVND (reference sequence). DNA of the CDR3: TGTGCGACCACCTCGTCAGAGACCTACGAGCAGTACTTC. It translates to CATTSSETYEQYF.

This clonotype was seen at least ten times. CDR3 protein: CASSHLPVSGGLETQYF. The CDR3 nucleotides read TGTGCCAGCAGCCATCTCCCGGTATCGGGAGGTTTGGAGACCCAGTACTTC. This chain connects TRBV7-3 to TRBJ2-5; the match to TRBD2 covers 7 bases. V lost 5 bases, J lost 5 bases, and 17 bases stayed unmatched. The CDR3 is 17 amino acids. The germline CDR1 and CDR2 sequences are SGHTA and FQGTGA.

The chain couples TRBV20-1 to TRBJ2-3, with TRBD1 as a possible D gene (6 bases). The CDR3 is 15 residues long. V gave up 5 bases and J gave up 1 base, with 16 bases separating them. Germline CDR1 reads DFQATT; CDR2 reads SNEGSKA (reference sequence). CDR3 residues: CSALNGKGGTDTQYF. The CDR3 bases are TGCAGTGCTCTCAACGGGAAGGGGGGCACAGATACGCAGTATTTT.

The chain has TRBV10-3 and TRBJ1-1, with D unresolved. Germline V CDR1 and CDR2: ENHRY, SYGVKD. The CDR3 contains 13 residues. V lost 4 bases and J lost 4, with 10 bases in between. The CDR3 is CAISVLTGTEAFF. Written as DNA, the CDR3 is TGTGCCATCAGTGTACTGACGGGCACTGAAGCTTTCTTT.

The V and J genes are TRBV18 and TRBJ2-2, with TRBD2 as a possible D gene (6 bases). V gave up 2 bases and J gave up 9 bases, with 16 bases separating them. CDR3 length equals 15 residues. The germline V gene has CDR1 KGHSH and CDR2 LQKENI. The CDR3 loop reads CASSPSMEGFRELFF. CDR3 DNA sequence: TGTGCCAGCTCACCAAGCATGGAGGGGTTCAGGGAGCTGTTTTTT.

The table lists this clonotype with many counts. V is TRBV5-1 and J is TRBJ2-7; 7 nucleotides align to TRBD1. The CDR3 sequence is 13 residues long. V was pared by 5 bases and J by 3 bases, with 5 bases of the junction left unmatched. Germline CDR1 reads SGHRS; CDR2 reads YFSETQ. The CDR3 loop is CASREGQFYEQYF. The DNA of the CDR3 is TGCGCCAGCAGAGAGGGACAGTTCTACGAGCAGTACTTC.

This CDR3 reads CASSQTVPSPITEAFF. CDR3 bases: TGTGCCAGCAGCCAGACAGTCCCAAGTCCGATCACTGAAGCTTTCTTT. J is TRBJ1-1 and V is TRBV11-2; perhaps TRBD1 as D (5 bases). Per germline, CDR1 SGHAT and CDR2 FQNNGV. The CDR3 length is 16 residues. V shed 5 bases and J shed 4 bases, with 20 bases lying between them.

In this sample, this clonotype turned up many times. The chain uses TRBV6-2 or TRBV6-3 and TRBJ2-4; weak D call: TRBD1 (6 bases). Trimming removed 1 base at V and 0 bases at J, with 13 bases between. Germline V gives CDR1 MNHEY, CDR2 SVGEGT. This CDR3 contains 17 residues. The CDR3 loop reads CASSYFSRGGAKNIQYF. CDR3 bases: TGTGCCAGCAGTTACTTTTCTAGAGGGGGAGCCAAAAACATTCAGTACTTC.

This clonotype was picked up many times. The chain employs TRBV7-2 and TRBJ1-4; D unclear. CDR1 and CDR2 from the germline V gene are SGHTA and FQGNSA. CDR3 size: 15 residues. Trimming shortened V by 1 base and J by 7 bases, and 13 bases separated the two germline ends. CDR3 nucleotides: TGTGCCAGCAGCTTAGTGAGGGCCGGGGTTGAAAAACTGTTTTTT. Encoded protein: CASSLVRAGVEKLFF.

This clonotype was detected many times. The V and J genes are TRBV9 and TRBJ2-1; TRBD2 matches 10 bases. The germline gives CDR1 SGDLS, CDR2 YYNGEE. J gave up 0 bases and V 3 bases, and 0 bases lay outside the gene matches. The CDR3 totals 15 residues. The CDR3 loop is CASSASGGSYNEQFF. The CDR3 coding sequence is TGTGCCAGCAGCGCTAGCGGGGGCTCCTACAATGAGCAGTTCTTC.

This clonotype was recorded at least ten times. CDR3 sequence reads: CAWSADRDYQPQHF. The CDR3 bases are TGTGCCTGGAGTGCTGACAGGGACTATCAGCCCCAGCATTTT. The chain carries TRBV30 and TRBJ1-5; 7 bases match TRBD1. CDR1 is GTSNPN and CDR2 is SVGIG in the germline V gene (reference sequence). V lost 1 base to trimming and J lost 5 bases; unmatched junction nucleotides: 5. This CDR3 is 14 amino acids long.

The genes are TRBV7-2 and TRBJ2-3, with TRBD2 matching 10 bases. The CDR3 consists of 14 residues. Trimming cost V 5 bases and J 6 bases; bases outside gene matches: 5. CDR1 and CDR2 (germline): SGHTA, FQGNSA. The CDR3 sequence is CASSPSGRADTQYF. DNA for the CDR3: TGTGCCAGCAGCCCAAGCGGGAGGGCGGATACGCAGTATTTT.

This clonotype has more than one count but fewer than ten. V usage is TRBV27 and J usage is TRBJ1-1; TRBD1 matches at 7 bases. From germline, CDR1 is MNHEY and CDR2 SMNVEV (reference sequence). The CDR3 contains 16 residues. Trimming cost V 4 bases and J 4 bases; bases outside gene matches: 12. CDR3 nucleotide sequence: TGTGCCAGCAGTTATCGGGCAGGGGGGCCCGGCACTGAAGCTTTCTTT. It encodes CASSYRAGGPGTEAFF.

This clonotype was recorded a few times. The chain couples TRBV7-2 to TRBJ2-5, with D hard to call. Germline loops: CDR1 SGHTA, CDR2 FQGNSA. The germline V and J ends were trimmed by 3 bases and 1 base, with 6 bases remaining between them. CDR3 length: 13 residues. CDR3 DNA: TGTGCCAGCAGCTTGGATTTCCAAGAGACCCAGTACTTC. Translation: CASSLDFQETQYF.

The chain has TRBV6-5 and TRBJ2-1; TRBD2 matches 9 bases. CDR3 size: 16 residues. After removal of 4 bases from V and 10 bases from J, the junction contained 14 bases not matched to a gene. Looked up from germline, CDR1 is MNHEY and CDR2 is SVGAGI. Written as DNA, the CDR3 is TGTGCCAGCAGTTCCCCCCGTAGCGGGAGCTTAGTCGAGCAGTTCTTC. Translation gives CASSSPRSGSLVEQFF.

This chain uses TRBV7-9 with TRBJ2-5, with D unclear. This CDR3 is 13 amino acids long. Germline V CDR1 and CDR2: SEHNR, FQNEAQ (reference sequence). Trimming took off 2 bases at V and 1 base at J, with 5 bases between the two ends. The CDR3 DNA sequence: TGTGCCAGCAGCTTACACGGCCAAGAGACCCAGTACTTC. It is translated as CASSLHGQETQYF.

This clonotype was recorded at least ten times. The rearrangement uses TRBV5-1 and TRBJ2-3; D is undetermined. Trimming cost V 2 bases and J 0 bases, with 7 bases left between them. Germline CDR1 reads SGHRS; CDR2 reads YFSETQ. The CDR3 sequence is 14 residues long. CDR3 DNA: TGCGCCAGCAGCTTTGGAGCTAGCACAGATACGCAGTATTTT. Translating gives CASSFGASTDTQYF. The variable domain in full, completed from reference TRBV5-1 and TRBJ2-3, reads KAGVTQTPRYLIKTRGQQVTLSCSPISGHRSVSWYQQTPGQGLQFLFEYFSETQRNKGNFPGRFSGRQFSNSRSEMNVSTLELGDSALYLCASSFGASTDTQYFGPGTRLTVL.

This chain links TRBV20-1 with TRBJ1-6; 8 bases line up with TRBD1. J gave up 9 bases and V 0 bases, and 7 bases lay outside the gene matches. The CDR3 contains 15 residues. Germline V gene lookup returns CDR1 DFQATT and CDR2 SNEGSKA (reference sequence). The CDR3 sequence is CSARDGDRSVSPLHF. The CDR3 DNA is TGCAGTGCTAGAGATGGGGACAGGTCGGTTTCACCCCTCCACTTT.

For this clonotype: A read error may be the cause here, since a much bigger clone is one base away. The V and J genes are TRBV20-1 and TRBJ2-7, with a possible D match to TRBD2 (6 bases). The CDR3 extends over 14 amino acids. CDR1 and CDR2 (germline): DFQATT, SNEGSKA (reference sequence). CDR3 sequence reads: CSSRDLAPSYEQYF. The CDR3 DNA sequence: TGCAGTTCTAGAGATCTAGCGCCTTCCTACGAGCAGTACTTC.